Included here is one T cell receptor beta chain sequence, with context. Its cognate antigen is unknown. This record comes from a study of cytomegalovirus exposure and HLA in healthy donors. Study-wide context: From donors who were HLA-typed, an early data release held around 85 million unique TCRs. Study-wide findings and caveats: Cytomegalovirus association was listed for 164 TCR beta chains.

Per germline, CDR1 MNHEY and CDR2 SVGAGI. This CDR3 comprises 14 residues. Trimming removed 7 bases from V and 10 bases from J; junction bases left unmatched: 14. Donors were nominally healthy when sampled, though unrecorded immune exposures were likely. The PCR employed 60 Vbeta primers together with 13 Jbeta primers. Profiling relied on immunoSEQ multiplex PCR, and the TCRdb table lists in-frame clones only, not all of them. The table has some 200,000 clones, approximately 85% seen once. Specimen: PBMCs. The V gene is TRBV6-5, the J gene TRBJ1-2; 8 positions agree with TRBD1. The sequence came from a woman aged 45-60 years in good health and CMV-seropositive. The CDR3 bases are TGTGCCAGCACCCTCTCGGCAGGGGGCAGGGACTACACCTTC. Its protein product is CASTLSAGGRDYTF.